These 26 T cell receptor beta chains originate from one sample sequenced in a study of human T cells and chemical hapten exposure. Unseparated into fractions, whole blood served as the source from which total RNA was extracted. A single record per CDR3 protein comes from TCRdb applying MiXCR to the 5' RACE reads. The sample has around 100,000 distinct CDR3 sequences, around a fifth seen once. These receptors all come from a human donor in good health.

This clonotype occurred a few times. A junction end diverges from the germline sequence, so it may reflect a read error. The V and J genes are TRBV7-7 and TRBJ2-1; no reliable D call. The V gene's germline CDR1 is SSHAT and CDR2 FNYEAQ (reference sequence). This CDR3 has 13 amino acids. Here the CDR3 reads CASSLEPRDEQFF. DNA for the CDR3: TGTGCTAGCAGCTTAGAACCCCGGGATGAGCAGTTCTTC.

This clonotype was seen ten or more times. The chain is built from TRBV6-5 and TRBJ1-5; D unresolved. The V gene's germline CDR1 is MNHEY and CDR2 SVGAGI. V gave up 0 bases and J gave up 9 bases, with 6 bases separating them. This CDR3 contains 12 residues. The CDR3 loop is CASSYSNGPQHF. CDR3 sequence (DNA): TGTGCCAGCAGTTACTCGAACGGGCCCCAGCATTTT.

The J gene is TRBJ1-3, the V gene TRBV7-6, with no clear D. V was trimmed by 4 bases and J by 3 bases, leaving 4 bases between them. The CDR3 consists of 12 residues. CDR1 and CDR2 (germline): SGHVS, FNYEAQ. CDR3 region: CASSSVGNTIYF. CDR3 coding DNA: TGTGCCAGCAGCTCCGTTGGAAACACCATATATTTT.

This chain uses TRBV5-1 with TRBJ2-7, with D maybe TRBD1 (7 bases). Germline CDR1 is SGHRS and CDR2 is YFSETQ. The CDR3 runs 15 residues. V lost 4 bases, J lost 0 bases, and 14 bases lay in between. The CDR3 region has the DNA TGCGCCAGCAGCGCTACGGGGGACAGCTCCTACGAGCAGTACTTC. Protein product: CASSATGDSSYEQYF.

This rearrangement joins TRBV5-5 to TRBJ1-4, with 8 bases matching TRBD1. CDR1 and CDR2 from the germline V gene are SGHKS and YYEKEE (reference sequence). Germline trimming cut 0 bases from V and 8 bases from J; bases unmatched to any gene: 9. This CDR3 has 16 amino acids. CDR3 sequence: CASSLGQGNGNEKLFF. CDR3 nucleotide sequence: TGTGCCAGCAGCTTGGGACAGGGGAATGGGAACGAAAAACTGTTTTTT. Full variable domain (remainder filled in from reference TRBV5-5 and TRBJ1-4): DAGVTQSPTHLIKTRGQQVTLRCSPISGHKSVSWYQQVLGQGPQFIFQYYEKEERGRGNFPDRFSARQFPNYSSELNVNALLLGDSALYLCASSLGQGNGNEKLFFGSGTQLSVL.

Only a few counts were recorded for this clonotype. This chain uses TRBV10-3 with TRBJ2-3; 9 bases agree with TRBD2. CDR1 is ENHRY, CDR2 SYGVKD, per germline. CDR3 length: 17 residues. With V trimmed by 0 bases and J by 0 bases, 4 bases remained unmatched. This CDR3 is CAISESGSGGSTDTQYF. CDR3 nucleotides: TGTGCCATCAGTGAGTCCGGTAGCGGGGGTAGCACAGATACGCAGTATTTT.

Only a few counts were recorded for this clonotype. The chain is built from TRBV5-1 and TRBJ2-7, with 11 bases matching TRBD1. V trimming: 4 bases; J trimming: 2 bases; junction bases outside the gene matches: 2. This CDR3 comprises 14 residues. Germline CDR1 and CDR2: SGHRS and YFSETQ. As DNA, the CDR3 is TGCGCCAGCAGCCGGACAGGGGGCCCCTACGAGCAGTACTTC. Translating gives CASSRTGGPYEQYF.

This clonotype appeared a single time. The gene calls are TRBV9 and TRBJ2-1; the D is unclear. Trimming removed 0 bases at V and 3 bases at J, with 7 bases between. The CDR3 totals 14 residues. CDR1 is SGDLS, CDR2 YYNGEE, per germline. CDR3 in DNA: TGTGCCAGCAGCGTAGAAGGAGACTACAATGAGCAGTTCTTC. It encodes CASSVEGDYNEQFF. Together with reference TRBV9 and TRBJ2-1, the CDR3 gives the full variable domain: DSGVTQTPKHLITATGQRVTLRCSPRSGDLSVYWYQQSLDQGLQFLIQYYNGEERAKGNILERFSAQQFPDLHSELNLSSLELGDSALYFCASSVEGDYNEQFFGPGTRLTVL.

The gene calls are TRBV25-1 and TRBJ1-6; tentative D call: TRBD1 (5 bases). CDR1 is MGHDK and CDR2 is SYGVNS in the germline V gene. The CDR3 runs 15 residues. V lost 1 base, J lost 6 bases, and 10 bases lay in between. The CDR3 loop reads CASSESERGNSPLHF. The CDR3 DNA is TGTGCCAGCAGTGAATCAGAGAGGGGTAATTCACCCCTCCACTTT. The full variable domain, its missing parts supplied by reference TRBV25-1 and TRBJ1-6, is EADIYQTPRYLVIGTGKKITLECSQTMGHDKMYWYQQDPGMELHLIHYSYGVNSTEKGDLSSESTVSRIRTEHFPLTLESARPSHTSQYLCASSESERGNSPLHFGNGTRLTVT.

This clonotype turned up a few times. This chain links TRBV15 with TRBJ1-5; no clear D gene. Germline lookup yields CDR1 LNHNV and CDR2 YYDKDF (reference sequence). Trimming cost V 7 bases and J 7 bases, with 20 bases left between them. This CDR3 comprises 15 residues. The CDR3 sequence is CATISREGRGQPQHF. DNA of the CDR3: TGTGCCACCATCTCGAGGGAGGGTCGGGGACAGCCCCAGCATTTT.

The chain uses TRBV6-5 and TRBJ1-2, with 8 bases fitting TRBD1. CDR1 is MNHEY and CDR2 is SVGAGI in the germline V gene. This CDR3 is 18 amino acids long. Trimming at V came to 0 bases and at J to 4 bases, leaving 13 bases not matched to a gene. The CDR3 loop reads CASSYSRDRGLEAYGYTF. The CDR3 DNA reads TGTGCCAGCAGTTACTCGAGAGACAGGGGACTCGAGGCCTATGGCTACACCTTC.

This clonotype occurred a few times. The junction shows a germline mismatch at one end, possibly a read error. In nucleotides, the CDR3 is TGCGCCAGCAGCCCTGGGACTAGCGGGAGTATCCTGGCCTTC. Translation: CASSPGTSGSILAF. This chain connects TRBV5-1 to TRBJ2-4, with 14 bases that match TRBD2. Germline CDR1 and CDR2: SGHRS and YFSETQ. The CDR3 runs 14 residues.

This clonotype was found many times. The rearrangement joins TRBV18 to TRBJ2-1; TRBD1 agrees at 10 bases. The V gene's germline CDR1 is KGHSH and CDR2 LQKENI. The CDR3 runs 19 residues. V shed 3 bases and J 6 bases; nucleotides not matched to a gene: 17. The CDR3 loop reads CASSPTIWGQGTTPNEQFF. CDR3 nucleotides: TGTGCCAGCTCACCTACTATATGGGGACAGGGGACCACACCCAATGAGCAGTTCTTC.

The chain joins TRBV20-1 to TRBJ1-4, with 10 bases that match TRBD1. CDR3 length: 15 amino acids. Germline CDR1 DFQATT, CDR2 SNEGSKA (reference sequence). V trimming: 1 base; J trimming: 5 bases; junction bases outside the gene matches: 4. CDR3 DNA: TGCAGTGCTAGAGGACCGGGACAGGGGAATGAAAAACTGTTTTTT. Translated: CSARGPGQGNEKLFF.

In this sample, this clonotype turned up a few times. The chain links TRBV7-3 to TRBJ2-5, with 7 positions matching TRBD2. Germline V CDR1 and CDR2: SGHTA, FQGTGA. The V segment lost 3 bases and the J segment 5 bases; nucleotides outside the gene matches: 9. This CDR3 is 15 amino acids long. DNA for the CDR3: TGTGCCAGCAGCTTGGGCCGGGGGGAGATGGAGACCCAGTACTTC. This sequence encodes CASSLGRGEMETQYF.

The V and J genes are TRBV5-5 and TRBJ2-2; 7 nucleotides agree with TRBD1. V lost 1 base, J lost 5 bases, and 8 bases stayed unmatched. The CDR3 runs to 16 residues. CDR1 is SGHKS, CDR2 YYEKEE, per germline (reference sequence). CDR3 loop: CASSLLRTGLTGELFF. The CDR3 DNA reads TGTGCCAGCAGCTTGTTAAGGACAGGTCTAACCGGGGAGCTGTTTTTT. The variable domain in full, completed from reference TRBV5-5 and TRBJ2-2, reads DAGVTQSPTHLIKTRGQQVTLRCSPISGHKSVSWYQQVLGQGPQFIFQYYEKEERGRGNFPDRFSARQFPNYSSELNVNALLLGDSALYLCASSLLRTGLTGELFFGEGSRLTVL.

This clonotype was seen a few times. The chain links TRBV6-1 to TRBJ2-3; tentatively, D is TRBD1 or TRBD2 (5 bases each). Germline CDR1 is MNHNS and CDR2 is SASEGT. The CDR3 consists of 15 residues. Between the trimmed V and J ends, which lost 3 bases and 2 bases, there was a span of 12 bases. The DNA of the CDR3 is TGTGCCAGCAGTGACGAGGGGACCCCCACAGATACGCAGTATTTT. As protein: CASSDEGTPTDTQYF.

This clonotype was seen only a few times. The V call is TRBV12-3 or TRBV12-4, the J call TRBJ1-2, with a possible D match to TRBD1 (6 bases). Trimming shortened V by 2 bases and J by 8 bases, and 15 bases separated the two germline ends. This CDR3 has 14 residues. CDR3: CASSLSGVQGGYTF. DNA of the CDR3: TGTGCCAGCAGTTTATCGGGGGTACAGGGAGGCTACACCTTC.

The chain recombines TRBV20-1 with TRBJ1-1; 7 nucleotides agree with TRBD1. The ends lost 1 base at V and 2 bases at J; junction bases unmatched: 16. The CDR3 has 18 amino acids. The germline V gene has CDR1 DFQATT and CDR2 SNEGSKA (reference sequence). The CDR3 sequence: CSARGSLKGALVNTEAFF. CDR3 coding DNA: TGCAGTGCTAGAGGGTCGTTGAAGGGGGCGCTTGTAAACACTGAAGCTTTCTTT.

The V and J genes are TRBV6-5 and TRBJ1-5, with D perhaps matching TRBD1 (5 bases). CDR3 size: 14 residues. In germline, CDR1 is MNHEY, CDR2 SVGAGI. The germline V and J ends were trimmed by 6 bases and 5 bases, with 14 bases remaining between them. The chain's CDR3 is CASRAGGRDQPQHF. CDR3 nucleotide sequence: TGTGCCAGCAGAGCCGGGGGTAGAGATCAGCCCCAGCATTTT.

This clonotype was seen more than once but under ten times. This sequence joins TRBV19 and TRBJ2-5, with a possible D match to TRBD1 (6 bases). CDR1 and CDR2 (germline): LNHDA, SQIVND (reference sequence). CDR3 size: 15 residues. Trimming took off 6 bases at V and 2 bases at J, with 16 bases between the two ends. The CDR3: CASSPSRTVQETQYF. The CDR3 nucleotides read TGTGCCAGTAGCCCCTCCCGGACAGTTCAAGAGACCCAGTACTTC.

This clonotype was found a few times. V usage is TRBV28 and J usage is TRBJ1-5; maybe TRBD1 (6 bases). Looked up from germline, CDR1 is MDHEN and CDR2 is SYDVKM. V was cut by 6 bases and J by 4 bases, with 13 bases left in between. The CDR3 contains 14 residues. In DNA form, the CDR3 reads TGTGCCAGCAGCCCCTACAGGGCTAATCAGCCCCAGCATTTT. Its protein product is CASSPYRANQPQHF.

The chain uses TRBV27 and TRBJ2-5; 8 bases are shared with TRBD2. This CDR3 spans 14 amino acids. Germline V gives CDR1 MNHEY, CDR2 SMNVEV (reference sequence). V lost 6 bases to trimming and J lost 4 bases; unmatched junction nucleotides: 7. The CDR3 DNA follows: TGTGCCAGCAGACCAGCGGGAGTTGGAGAGACCCAGTACTTC. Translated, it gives CASRPAGVGETQYF.

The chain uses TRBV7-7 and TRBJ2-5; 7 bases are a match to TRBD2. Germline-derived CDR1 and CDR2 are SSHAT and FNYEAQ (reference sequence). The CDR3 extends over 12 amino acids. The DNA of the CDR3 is TGTGCTAGCGGGCCAAATCGAGAGACCCAGTACTTC. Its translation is CASGPNRETQYF.

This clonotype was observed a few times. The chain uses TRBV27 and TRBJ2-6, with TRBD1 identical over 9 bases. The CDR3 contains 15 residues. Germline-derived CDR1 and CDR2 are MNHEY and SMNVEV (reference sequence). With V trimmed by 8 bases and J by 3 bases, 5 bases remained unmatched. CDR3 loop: CASGDRAHGANVLTF. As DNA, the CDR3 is TGTGCCAGCGGGGACAGGGCTCATGGGGCCAACGTCCTGACTTTC.

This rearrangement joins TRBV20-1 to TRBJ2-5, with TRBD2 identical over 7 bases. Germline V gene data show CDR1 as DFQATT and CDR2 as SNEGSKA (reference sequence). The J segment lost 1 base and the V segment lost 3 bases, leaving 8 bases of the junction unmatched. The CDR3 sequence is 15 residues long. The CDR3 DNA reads TGCAGTGCTAGCTCCGGTCTAGCGGTCCAAGAGACCCAGTACTTC. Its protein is CSASSGLAVQETQYF.